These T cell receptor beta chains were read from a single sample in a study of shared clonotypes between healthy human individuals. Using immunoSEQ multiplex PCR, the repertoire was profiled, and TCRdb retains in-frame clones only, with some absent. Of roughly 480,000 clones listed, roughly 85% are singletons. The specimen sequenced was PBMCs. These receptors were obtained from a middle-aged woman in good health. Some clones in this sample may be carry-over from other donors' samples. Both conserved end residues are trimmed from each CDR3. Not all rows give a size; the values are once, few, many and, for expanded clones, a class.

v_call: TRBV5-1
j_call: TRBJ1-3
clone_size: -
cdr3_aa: ASSLGDSSGNTIY

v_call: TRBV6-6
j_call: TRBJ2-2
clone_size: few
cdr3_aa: ASSTGTNTGELF

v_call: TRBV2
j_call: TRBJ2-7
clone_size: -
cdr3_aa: ASSEVRQGNEQY

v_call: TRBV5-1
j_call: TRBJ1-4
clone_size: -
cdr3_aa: ASSSPDMDEKLF

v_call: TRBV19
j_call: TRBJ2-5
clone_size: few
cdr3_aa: ASSVPYSTQY

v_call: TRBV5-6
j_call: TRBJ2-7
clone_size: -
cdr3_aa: ASSLGPGMVVGPSH

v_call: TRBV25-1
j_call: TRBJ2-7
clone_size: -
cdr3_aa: ASSPRGGYEQY

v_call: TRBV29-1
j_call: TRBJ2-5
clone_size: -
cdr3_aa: SVEDFPGTSGYQETQY

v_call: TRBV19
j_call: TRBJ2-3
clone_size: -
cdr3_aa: ASSMSIAGGAADTQY

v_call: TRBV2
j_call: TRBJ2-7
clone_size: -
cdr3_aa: ASRPGREPTYEQY

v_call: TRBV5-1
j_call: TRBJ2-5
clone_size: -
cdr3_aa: ASSLKAVQETQY

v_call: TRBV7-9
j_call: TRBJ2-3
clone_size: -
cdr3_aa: ASSYYTDTQY

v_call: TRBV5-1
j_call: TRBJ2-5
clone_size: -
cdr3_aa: ASSLVLGWGRSQETQY

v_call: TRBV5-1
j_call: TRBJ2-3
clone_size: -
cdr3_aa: ASREQGLTDTQY

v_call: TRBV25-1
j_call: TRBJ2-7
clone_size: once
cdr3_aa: ASSESPSLGEQY

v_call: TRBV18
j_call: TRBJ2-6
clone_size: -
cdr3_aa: ASSRIGSGANVLT

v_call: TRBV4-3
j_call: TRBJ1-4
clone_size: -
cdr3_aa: ASSPVGTGNEKLF

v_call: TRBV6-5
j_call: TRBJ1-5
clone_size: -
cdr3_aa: ASSYSTGNQPQH

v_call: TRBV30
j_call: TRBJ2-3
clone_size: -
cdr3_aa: AWSTGLVGSP

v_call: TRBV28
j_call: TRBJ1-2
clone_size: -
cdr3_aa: ASRRQGSQNGYT

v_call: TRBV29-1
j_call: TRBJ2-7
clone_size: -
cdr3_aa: SVGKGSGEQY

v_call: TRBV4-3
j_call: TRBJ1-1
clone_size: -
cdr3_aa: ASSQSGAHTEAF

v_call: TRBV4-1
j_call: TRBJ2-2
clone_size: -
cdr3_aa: ASSVQPHGELF

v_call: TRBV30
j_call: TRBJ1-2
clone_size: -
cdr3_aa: AWSLTETGGYNGYT

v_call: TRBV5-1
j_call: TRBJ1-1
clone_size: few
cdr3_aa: ASSSQVNTEAF

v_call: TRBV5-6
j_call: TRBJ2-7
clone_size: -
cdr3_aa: ASSLGRNYEQY

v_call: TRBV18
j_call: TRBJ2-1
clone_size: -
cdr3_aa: ASSPPGSGAVEQF

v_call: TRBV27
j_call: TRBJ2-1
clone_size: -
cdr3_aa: ASSSGRKEQF